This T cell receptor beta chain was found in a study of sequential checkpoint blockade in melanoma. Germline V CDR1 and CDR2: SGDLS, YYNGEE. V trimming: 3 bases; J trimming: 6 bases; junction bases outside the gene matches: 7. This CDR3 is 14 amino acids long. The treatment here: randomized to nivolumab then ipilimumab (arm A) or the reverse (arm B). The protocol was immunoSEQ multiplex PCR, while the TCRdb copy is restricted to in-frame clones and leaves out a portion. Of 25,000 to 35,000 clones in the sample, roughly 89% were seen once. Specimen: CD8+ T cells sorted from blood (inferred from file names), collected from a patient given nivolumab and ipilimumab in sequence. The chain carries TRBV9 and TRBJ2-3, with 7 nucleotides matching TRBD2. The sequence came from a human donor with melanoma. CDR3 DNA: TGTGCCAGCAGCGCTGGGGGAGGGTGGGATACGCAGTATTTT. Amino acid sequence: CASSAGGGWDTQYF.